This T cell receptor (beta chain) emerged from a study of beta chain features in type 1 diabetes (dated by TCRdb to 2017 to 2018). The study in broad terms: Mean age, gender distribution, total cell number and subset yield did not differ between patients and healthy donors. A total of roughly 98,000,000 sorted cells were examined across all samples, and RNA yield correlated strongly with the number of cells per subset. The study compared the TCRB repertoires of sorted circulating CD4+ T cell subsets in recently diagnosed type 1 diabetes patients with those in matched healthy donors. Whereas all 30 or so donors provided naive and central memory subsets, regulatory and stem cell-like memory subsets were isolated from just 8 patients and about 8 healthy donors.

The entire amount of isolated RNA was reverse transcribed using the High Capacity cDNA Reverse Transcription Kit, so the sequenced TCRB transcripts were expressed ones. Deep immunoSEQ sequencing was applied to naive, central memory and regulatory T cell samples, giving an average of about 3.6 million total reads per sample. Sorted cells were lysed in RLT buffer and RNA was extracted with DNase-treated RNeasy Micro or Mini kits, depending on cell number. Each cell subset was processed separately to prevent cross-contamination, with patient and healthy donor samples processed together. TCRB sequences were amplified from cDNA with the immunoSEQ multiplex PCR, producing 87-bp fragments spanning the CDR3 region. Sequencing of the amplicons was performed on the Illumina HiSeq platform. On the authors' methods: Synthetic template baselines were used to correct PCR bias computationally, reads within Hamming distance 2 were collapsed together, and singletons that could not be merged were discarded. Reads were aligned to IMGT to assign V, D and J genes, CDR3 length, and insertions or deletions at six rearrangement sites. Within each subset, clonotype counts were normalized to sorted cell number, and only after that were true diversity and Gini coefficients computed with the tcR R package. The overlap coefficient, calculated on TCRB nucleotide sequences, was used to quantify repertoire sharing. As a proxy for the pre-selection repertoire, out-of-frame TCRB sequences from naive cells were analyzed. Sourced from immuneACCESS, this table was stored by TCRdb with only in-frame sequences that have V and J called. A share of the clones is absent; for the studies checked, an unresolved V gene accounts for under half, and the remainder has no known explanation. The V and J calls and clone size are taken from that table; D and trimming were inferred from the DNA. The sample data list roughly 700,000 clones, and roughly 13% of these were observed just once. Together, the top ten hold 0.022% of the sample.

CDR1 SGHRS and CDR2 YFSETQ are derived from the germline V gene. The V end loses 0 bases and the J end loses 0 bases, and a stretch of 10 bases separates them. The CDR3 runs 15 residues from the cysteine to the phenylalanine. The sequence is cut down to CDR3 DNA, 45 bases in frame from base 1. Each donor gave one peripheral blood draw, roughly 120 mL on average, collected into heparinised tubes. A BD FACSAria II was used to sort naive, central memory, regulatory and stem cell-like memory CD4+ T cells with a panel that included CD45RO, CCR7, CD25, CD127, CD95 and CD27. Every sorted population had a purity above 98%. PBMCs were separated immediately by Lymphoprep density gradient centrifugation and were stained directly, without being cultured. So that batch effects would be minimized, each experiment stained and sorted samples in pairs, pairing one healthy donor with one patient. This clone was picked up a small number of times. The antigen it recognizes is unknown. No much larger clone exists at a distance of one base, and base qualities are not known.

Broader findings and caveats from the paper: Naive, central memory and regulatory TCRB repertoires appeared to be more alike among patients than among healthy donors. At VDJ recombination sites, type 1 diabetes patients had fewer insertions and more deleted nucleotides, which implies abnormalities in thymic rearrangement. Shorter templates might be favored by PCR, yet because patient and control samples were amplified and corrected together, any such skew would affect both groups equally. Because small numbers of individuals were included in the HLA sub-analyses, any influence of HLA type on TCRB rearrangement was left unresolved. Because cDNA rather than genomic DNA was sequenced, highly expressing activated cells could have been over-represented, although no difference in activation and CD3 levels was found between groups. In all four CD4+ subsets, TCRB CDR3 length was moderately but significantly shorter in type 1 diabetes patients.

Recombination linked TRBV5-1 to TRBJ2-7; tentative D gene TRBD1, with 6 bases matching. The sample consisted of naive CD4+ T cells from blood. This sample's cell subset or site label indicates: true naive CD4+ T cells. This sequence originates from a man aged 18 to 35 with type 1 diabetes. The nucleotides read TGCGCCAGCAGCTTGGGTACAGGGAGCTCCTACGAGCAGTACTTC. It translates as CASSLGTGSSYEQYF.